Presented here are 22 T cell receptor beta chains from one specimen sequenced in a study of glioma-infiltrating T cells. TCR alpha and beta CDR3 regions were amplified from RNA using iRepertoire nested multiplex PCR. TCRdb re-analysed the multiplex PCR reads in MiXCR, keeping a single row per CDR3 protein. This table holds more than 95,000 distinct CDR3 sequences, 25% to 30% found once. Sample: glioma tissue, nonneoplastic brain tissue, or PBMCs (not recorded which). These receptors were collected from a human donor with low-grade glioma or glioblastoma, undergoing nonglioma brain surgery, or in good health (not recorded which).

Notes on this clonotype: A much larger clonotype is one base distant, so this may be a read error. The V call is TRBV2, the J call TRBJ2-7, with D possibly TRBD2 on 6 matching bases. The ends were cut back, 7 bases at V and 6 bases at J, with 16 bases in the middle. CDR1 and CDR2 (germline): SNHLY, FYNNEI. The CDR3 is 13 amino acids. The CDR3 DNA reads TGTGCCAGCAAGGAGGGCTGTTGGGGCGAGCAGTACTTC. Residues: CASKEGCWGEQYF.

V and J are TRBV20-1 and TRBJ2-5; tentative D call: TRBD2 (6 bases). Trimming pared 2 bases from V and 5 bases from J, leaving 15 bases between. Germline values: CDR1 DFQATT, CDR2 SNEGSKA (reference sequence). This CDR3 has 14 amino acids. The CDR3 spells CSARHGARGETQYF. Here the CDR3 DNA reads TGCAGTGCTAGACATGGGGCTCGGGGGGAGACCCAGTACTTC.

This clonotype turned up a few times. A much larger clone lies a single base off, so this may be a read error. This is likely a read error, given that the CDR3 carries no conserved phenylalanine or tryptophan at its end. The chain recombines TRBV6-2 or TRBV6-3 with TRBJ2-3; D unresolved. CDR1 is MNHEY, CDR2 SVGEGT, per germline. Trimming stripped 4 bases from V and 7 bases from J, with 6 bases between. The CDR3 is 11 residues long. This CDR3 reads CASSLRNTQYL. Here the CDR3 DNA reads TGTGCCAGCAGTTTGCGAAATACGCAGTATCTT.

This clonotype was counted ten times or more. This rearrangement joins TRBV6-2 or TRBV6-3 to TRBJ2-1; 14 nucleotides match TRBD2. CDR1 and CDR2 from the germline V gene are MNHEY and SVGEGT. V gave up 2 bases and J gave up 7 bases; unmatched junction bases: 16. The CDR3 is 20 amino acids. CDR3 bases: TGTGCCAGCAGTTACCCCCTCGGACTAGCGGGGGGCTCGGGGCGGAATGAGCAGTTCTTC. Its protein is CASSYPLGLAGGSGRNEQFF.

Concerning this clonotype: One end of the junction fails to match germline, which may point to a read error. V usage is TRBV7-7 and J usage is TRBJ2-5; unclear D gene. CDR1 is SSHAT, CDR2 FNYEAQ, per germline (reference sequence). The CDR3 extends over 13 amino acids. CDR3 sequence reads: CASSFGLEETQYF. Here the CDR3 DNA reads TGTGCTAGCAGCTTTGGTCTAGAAGAGACCCAGTACTTC.

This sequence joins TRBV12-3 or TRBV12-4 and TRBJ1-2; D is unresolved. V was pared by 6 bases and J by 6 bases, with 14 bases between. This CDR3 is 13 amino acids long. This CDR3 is CASRRPGVDGYTF. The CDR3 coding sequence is TGTGCCAGCAGACGCCCCGGGGTGGATGGCTACACCTTC.

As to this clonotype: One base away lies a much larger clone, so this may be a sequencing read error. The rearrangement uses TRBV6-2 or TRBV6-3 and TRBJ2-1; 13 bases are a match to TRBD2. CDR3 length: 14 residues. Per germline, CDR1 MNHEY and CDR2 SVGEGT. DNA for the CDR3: TGTGCCAGCAGACTAGCGGGGGGGCTCGATGAGCAGTCCTTC. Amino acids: CASRLAGGLDEQSF.

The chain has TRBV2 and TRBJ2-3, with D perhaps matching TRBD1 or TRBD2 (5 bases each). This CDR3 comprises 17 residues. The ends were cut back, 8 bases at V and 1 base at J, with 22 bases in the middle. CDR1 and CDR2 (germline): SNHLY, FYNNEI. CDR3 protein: CASRSLGVGPGTDTQYF. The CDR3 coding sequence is TGTGCCAGCCGCTCCTTGGGGGTTGGGCCGGGCACAGATACGCAGTATTTT.

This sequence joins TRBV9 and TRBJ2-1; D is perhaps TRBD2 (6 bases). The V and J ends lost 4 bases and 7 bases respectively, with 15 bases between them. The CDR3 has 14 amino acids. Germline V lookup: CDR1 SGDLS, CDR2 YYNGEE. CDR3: CASSPFGTYNEQFF. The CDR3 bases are TGTGCCAGCAGCCCTTTCGGGACTTATAATGAGCAGTTCTTC.

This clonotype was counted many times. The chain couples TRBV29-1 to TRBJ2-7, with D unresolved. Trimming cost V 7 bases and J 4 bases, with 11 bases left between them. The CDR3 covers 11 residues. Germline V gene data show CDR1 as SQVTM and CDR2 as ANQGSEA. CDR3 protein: CSGFDGYEQYF. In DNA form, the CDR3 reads TGCAGCGGCTTTGACGGATACGAGCAGTACTTC.

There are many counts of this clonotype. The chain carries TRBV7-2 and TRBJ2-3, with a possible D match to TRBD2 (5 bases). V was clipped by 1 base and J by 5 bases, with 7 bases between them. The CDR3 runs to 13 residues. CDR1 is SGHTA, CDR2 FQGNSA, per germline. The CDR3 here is CASSLERIDTQYF. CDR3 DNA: TGTGCCAGCAGCTTAGAGCGGATAGATACGCAGTATTTT.

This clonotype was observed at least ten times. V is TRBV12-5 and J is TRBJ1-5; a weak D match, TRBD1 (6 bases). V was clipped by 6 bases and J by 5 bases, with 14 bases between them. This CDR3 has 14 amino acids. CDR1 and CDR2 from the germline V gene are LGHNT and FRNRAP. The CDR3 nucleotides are TGTGCTAGTGGCCGCGACAGGCTTGATCAGCCCCAGCATTTT. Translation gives CASGRDRLDQPQHF.

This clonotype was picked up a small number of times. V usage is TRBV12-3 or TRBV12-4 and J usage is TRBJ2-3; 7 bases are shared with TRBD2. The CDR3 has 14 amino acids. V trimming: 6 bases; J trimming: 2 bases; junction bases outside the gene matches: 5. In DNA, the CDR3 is TGTGCCAGCAGCGATACTAGCGCCACAGATACGCAGTATTTT. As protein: CASSDTSATDTQYF.

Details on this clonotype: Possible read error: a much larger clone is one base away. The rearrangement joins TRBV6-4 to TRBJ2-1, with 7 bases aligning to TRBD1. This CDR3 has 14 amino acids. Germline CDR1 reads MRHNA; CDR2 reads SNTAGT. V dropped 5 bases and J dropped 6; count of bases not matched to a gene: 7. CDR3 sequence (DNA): TGTGCCAGCAGTTACAGGGGTAACTTCAATGAGCAGTTCTTC. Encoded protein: CASSYRGNFNEQFF.

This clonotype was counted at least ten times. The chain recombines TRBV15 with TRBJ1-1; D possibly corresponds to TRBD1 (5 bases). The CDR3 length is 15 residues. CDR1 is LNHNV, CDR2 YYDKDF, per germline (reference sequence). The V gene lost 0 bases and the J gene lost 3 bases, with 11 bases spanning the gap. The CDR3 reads CATSRDHGGDTEAFF. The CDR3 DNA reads TGTGCCACCAGCAGAGATCATGGGGGAGACACTGAAGCTTTCTTT.

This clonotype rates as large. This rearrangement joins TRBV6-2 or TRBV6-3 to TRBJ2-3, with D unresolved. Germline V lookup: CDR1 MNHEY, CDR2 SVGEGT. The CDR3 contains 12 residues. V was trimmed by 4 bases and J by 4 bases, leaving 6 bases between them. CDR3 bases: TGTGCCAGCAGTTGGATGTCAGATACGCAGTATTTT. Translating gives CASSWMSDTQYF.

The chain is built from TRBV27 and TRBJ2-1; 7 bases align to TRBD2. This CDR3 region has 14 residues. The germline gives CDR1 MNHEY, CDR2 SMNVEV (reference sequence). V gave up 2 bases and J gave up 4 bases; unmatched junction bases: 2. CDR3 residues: CASSLGGGYNEQFF. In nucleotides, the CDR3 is TGTGCCAGCAGTTTAGGCGGGGGTTACAATGAGCAGTTCTTC.

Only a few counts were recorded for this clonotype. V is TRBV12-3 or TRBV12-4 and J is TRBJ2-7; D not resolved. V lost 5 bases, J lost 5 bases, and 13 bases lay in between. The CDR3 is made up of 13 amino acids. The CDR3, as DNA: TGTGCCAGCAGTAAATTACATGTAGACGAGCAGTACTTC. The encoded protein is CASSKLHVDEQYF.

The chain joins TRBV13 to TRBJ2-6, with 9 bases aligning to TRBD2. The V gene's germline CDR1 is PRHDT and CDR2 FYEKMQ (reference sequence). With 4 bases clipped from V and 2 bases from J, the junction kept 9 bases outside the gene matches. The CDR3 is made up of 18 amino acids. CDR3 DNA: TGTGCCAGCAGCTCCTCCGTAGCGGGGGCCCCTGGGGCCAACGTCCTGACTTTC. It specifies CASSSSVAGAPGANVLTF. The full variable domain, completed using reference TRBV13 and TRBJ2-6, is AAGVIQSPRHLIKEKRETATLKCYPIPRHDTVYWYQQGPGQDPQFLISFYEKMQSDKGSIPDRFSAQQFSDYHSELNMSSLELGDSALYFCASSSSVAGAPGANVLTFGAGSRLTVL.

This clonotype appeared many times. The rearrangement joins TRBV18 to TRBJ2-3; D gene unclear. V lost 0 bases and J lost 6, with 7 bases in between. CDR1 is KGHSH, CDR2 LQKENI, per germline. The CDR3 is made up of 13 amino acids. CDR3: CASSPPRRDTQYF. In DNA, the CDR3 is TGTGCCAGCTCACCACCTAGGCGCGATACGCAGTATTTT.

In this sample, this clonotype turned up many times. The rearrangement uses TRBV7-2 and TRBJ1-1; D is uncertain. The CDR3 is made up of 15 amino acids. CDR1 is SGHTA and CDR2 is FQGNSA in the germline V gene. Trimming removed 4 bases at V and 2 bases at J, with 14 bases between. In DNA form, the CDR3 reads TGTGCCAGCAGCTCCTCTCAGACACTTAACACTGAAGCTTTCTTT. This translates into CASSSSQTLNTEAFF.

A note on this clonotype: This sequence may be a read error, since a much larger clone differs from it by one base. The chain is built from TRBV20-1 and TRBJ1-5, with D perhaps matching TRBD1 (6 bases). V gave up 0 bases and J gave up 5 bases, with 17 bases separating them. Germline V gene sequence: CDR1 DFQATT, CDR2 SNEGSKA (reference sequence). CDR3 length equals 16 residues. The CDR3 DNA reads TGCAGTGCTAGAGAGGGGGGCAGGTGGAGTCATCAGCCCCAGCATTTT. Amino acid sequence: CSAREGGRWSHQPQHF.